This TCR beta chain was captured in a study of cytomegalovirus exposure and HLA in healthy donors. Notes on the study in general: It was reportedly the case that the classifier diagnosed cytomegalovirus status with high specificity and sensitivity.

PCR was performed using 60 Vbeta and 13 Jbeta primers. Assay: immunoSEQ multiplex PCR; the TCRdb copy retains only in-frame clones and omits some. The sample shows some 160,000 clones, around 73% of them seen only once. This clone was seen a handful of times. What it binds is not known. Trimming cost V 4 bases and J 4 bases; bases outside gene matches: 10. The CDR3 totals 16 residues. Germline CDR1 SGDLS, CDR2 YYNGEE. The chain carries TRBV9 and TRBJ2-2, with 7 bases fitting TRBD1. The sequenced sample consisted of PBMCs. The receptor was derived from a young woman in good health and CMV-seropositive. CDR3 DNA sequence: TGTGCCAGCAGCCCCACTACAGGGGTTAGCACCGGGGAGCTGTTTTTT. Encoded protein: CASSPTTGVSTGELFF.